The 3 T cell receptor beta chains below come from one sample, sequenced in a study of T cells after yellow fever vaccination. TCRdb analysed the 5' RACE reads with MiXCR anew, one entry per CDR3 protein. The profile shows 320,000 or so distinct CDR3 sequences, 8% to 9.5% of them singletons. The sample consisted of PBMCs, taken more than 40 days after the first yellow fever vaccination. The receptors derive from a man aged 18 to 29 who received the YFV17D yellow fever vaccine.

The rearrangement links TRBV7-3 to TRBJ2-3; TRBD2 aligns across 9 bases. The V gene end was trimmed by 1 base and the J gene end by 0 bases; junction bases not matched to a gene: 11. The CDR3 runs 19 residues. The germline V gene has CDR1 SGHTA and CDR2 FQGTGA. The CDR3 nucleotides read TGTGCCAGCAGCTTAAGACCAGCGGGGGGAACTTATAGCACAGATACGCAGTATTTT. Translation: CASSLRPAGGTYSTDTQYF.

The chain recombines TRBV10-2 with TRBJ1-2; 8 nucleotides line up with TRBD1. The CDR3 runs to 16 residues. V shed 6 bases, J shed 0 bases, and the junction held 9 bases outside the gene matches. The germline gives CDR1 WSHSY, CDR2 SAAADI. The CDR3 DNA reads as TGCGCCAGCAGCCCGGGACAGGAGATAACTAACTATGGCTACACCTTC. Translation gives CASSPGQEITNYGYTF.

This clonotype was seen only a few times. In DNA, the CDR3 is TGTGCCAGCAGCTGGGTCGGGGAGGGCGAGCAGTACTTC. Its translation is CASSWVGEGEQYF. The gene calls are TRBV5-6 and TRBJ2-7, with TRBD2 matching 7 bases. The V gene's germline CDR1 is SGHDT and CDR2 YYEEEE. V trimming: 3 bases; J trimming: 6 bases; junction bases outside the gene matches: 6. The CDR3 totals 13 residues.